The 5 T cell receptor beta chains reported below all come from one sample, sequenced in a study of T-cell memory formation after mild COVID-19 (dated by TCRdb to 2020 to 2022). Libraries came from 5' RACE. The sample was run on an Illumina NovaSeq 6000. TCRdb's own reprocessing of the public reads used fastp at Q25 and MiXCR and kept productive beta chains. Rows with one shared CDR3 protein collapse into an entry with the most common genes and DNA. Here the sample has 190,000 or so distinct CDR3 sequences; roughly 10% occur a single time. Of the sample, just over 3% is held by the ten largest clones. The sample taken for sequencing was PBMCs or a T cell subset sorted from them (not recorded which). These receptors all come from a man in his late teens or twenties who had mild COVID-19 (a few samples of this study predate the infection). The sample titles of this study are shuffled in the database, so cell type and time point are left out; the donor was told from shared clones.

This clonotype was picked up many times. CDR3 region: CASSQREANYGYTF. The CDR3, as DNA: TGCGCCAGCAGCCAGCGAGAAGCTAACTATGGCTACACCTTC. This chain links TRBV5-1 with TRBJ1-2; D gene ambiguous. V dropped 4 bases and J dropped 0 bases, with 10 bases sitting between them. CDR1 and CDR2 from the germline V gene are SGHRS and YFSETQ. This CDR3 comprises 14 residues. The whole variable domain, remainder taken from reference TRBV5-1 and TRBJ1-2, is KAGVTQTPRYLIKTRGQQVTLSCSPISGHRSVSWYQQTPGQGLQFLFEYFSETQRNKGNFPGRFSGRQFSNSRSEMNVSTLELGDSALYLCASSQREANYGYTFGSGTRLTVV.

This rearrangement joins TRBV5-1 to TRBJ1-5; 9 bases fit TRBD1. The V gene's germline CDR1 is SGHRS and CDR2 YFSETQ. CDR3 length: 14 amino acids. Trimming cost V 3 bases and J 5 bases; bases outside gene matches: 3. The CDR3 sequence: CASSYTGGDQPQHF. CDR3 DNA sequence: TGCGCCAGCAGCTATACAGGGGGCGATCAGCCCCAGCATTTT.

This clonotype appeared many times. The V and J genes are TRBV24-1 and TRBJ2-5; D is uncertain. Trimming stripped 1 base from V and 5 bases from J, with 16 bases between. The CDR3 length is 16 residues. The V gene's germline CDR1 is KGHDR and CDR2 SFDVKD. CDR3 sequence (DNA): TGTGCCACCAGTGATTTCCCAAGCCCCCATCGGGAGACCCAGTACTTC. It translates to CATSDFPSPHRETQYF.

This sequence joins TRBV5-1 and TRBJ1-1; possible D gene TRBD1, 6 bases. Trimming pared 4 bases from V and 6 bases from J, leaving 19 bases between. The germline gives CDR1 SGHRS, CDR2 YFSETQ. The CDR3 runs to 15 residues. Written as DNA, the CDR3 is TGCGCCAGCAGCCCCGTCTTACAGGGTTCATCTGAAGCTTTCTTT. Amino acids: CASSPVLQGSSEAFF. Full variable domain (missing parts from reference TRBV5-1 and TRBJ1-1): KAGVTQTPRYLIKTRGQQVTLSCSPISGHRSVSWYQQTPGQGLQFLFEYFSETQRNKGNFPGRFSGRQFSNSRSEMNVSTLELGDSALYLCASSPVLQGSSEAFFGQGTRLTVV.

CDR3 amino acids: CASSSTPGGEAFF. The CDR3 nucleotides are TGCGCCAGCAGCTCCACACCGGGCGGTGAAGCTTTCTTT. The V call is TRBV5-1, the J call TRBJ1-1, with unresolved D. The CDR3 has 13 amino acids. Between the trimmed V and J ends, which lost 3 bases and 7 bases, there was a span of 13 bases. From germline, CDR1 is SGHRS and CDR2 YFSETQ.